This T cell receptor (beta chain) came from a study of T cells in women clearing cervical HPV infection. Study background: Women with histologically confirmed HPV16-related CIN3 or worse, 2 with invasive cancer, served as cases. Controls gave blood once infection was undetectable; cases at lesion identification. Case blood was drawn a median approximately 160 days after lesion detection.

Trimming removed 0 bases from V and 6 bases from J, with 12 bases in between. The length of the CDR3 is 16 residues. CDR1 and CDR2 (germline): SGHTA, FQGTGA. Concerning this clone itself: The read halts 3 residues ahead of the CDR3 end, with the missing end drawn from the germline J gene.

Average input was around 1,100 ng genomic DNA for immunoSEQ TCR beta CDR3 amplification. TCRdb's copy holds only in-frame clones and misses some; the assay was immunoSEQ multiplex PCR. The sample shows tens of thousands of clones, and about 1.5% sits with its ten largest clones. This rearrangement joins TRBV7-3 to TRBJ1-6; tentatively, D is TRBD1 (6 bases). The sequencing input was blood buffy coat. The receptor was isolated from a woman between 18 and 70 years old with a cervical HPV16 infection that either progressed to CIN3+ or cleared (not recorded which). The CDR3 bases that were read are TGTGCCAGCAGCTTAACGGGGGCGCCTATTAATTCACCC. Translating it yields CASSLTGAPINSP. The full CDR3 is CASSLTGAPINSPLHF.